This T cell receptor (beta chain) was documented in a study of blood T cell repertoires in COVID-19. The protocol was immunoSEQ multiplex PCR, while the TCRdb copy is restricted to in-frame clones and leaves out a portion. The sample has around 250,000 clones, 70% to 90% seen once. The CDR3 consists of 15 residues. V lost 5 bases and J lost 5; bases outside the gene matches: 7. Germline CDR1 SNHLY, CDR2 FYNNEI. This clone was recorded a few times. The chain recombines TRBV2 with TRBJ1-5, with 9 bases aligning to TRBD1. This clonotype was sampled from a young man with active or convalescent COVID-19. Sequences were obtained from peripheral blood. Written as DNA, the CDR3 is TGTGCCAGCAGTTTTACAGGGGGCCGCGATCAGCCCCAGCATTTT. This sequence encodes CASSFTGGRDQPQHF.